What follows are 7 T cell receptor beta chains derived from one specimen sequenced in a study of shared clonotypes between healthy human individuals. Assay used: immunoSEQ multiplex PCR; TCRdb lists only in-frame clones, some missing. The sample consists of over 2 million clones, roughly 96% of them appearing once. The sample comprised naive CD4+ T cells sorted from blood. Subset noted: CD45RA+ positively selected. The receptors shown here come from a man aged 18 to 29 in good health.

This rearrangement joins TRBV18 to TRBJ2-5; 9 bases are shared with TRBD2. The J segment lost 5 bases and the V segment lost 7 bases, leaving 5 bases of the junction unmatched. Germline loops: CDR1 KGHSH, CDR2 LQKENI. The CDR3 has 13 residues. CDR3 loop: CASCASGVETQYF. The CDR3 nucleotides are TGTGCCAGCTGCGCTAGCGGGGTTGAGACCCAGTACTTC.

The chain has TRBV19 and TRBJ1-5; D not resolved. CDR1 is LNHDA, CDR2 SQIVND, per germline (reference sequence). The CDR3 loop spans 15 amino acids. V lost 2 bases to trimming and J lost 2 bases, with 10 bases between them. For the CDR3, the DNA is TGTGCCAGTAGTATAAGCGGCAGCGGCAATCAGCCCCAGCATTTT. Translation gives CASSISGSGNQPQHF.

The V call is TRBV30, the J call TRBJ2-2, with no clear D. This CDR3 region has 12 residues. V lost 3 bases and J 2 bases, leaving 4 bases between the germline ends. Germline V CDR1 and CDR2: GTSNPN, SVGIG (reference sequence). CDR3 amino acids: CAWRANTGELFF. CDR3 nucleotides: TGTGCCTGGAGGGCCAACACCGGGGAGCTGTTTTTT.

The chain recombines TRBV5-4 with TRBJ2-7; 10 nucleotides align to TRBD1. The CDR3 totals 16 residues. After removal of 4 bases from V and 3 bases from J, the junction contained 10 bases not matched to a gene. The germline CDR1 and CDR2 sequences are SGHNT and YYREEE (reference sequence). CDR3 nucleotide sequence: TGTGCCAGCAGCGACCTGGGACAGGGGTTGGACTACGAGCAGTACTTC. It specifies CASSDLGQGLDYEQYF.

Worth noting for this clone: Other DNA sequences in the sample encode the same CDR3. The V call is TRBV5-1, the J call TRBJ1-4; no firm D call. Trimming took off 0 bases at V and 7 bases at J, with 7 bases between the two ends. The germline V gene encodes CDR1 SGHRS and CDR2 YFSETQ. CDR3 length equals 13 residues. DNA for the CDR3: TGCGCCAGCAGCTTGGAACGGGGTGAAAAACTGTTTTTT. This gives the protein CASSLERGEKLFF.

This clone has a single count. The CDR3 sequence: CASSPGWDRGSLSNQPQHF. The DNA for the CDR3 is TGTGCCAGCAGCCCTGGTTGGGACAGGGGCTCCCTTAGCAATCAGCCCCAGCATTTT. The chain uses TRBV7-2 and TRBJ1-5; 10 nucleotides agree with TRBD1. Germline CDR1 SGHTA, CDR2 FQGNSA. Losses at the gene ends were 5 bases for V and 0 bases for J; bases not matched to a gene: 13. CDR3 length equals 19 residues.

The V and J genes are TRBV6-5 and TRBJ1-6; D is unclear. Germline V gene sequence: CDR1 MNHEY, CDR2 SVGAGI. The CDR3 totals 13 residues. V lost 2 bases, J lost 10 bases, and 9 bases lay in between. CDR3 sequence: CASSYGGSSPLHF. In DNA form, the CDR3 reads TGTGCCAGCAGTTACGGTGGAAGCTCACCCCTCCACTTT.